The source of this T cell receptor beta chain is a study of CD8 T cells in ankylosing spondylitis. Study-level findings and limits: Earlier work had already found some motif variants in reactive arthritis synovial fluid and blood. Apparently characteristic of ankylosing spondylitis blood was a TCR beta motif (eight highly homologous variants).

Making the TCR beta libraries involved quantitative 5'-RACE with molecular barcodes. A single record per CDR3 protein comes from TCRdb applying MiXCR to the 5' RACE reads. The sample records approximately 400,000 distinct CDR3 sequences, 20% to 30% being singletons. Per the germline V gene, CDR1 is SGHRS and CDR2 is YFSETQ. The CDR3 is 15 residues long. Trimming cost V 2 bases and J 4 bases; bases outside gene matches: 7. Note on this clonotype: Its antigen remains unidentified.

The chain combines TRBV5-1 with TRBJ2-3, with 7 bases matching TRBD2. The sample comprised blood, either unsorted or a sorted T cell fraction (not recorded which). This clonotype was obtained from a male donor with ankylosing spondylitis. For the CDR3, the DNA is TGCGCCAGCAGCTTAGGCGGGAGTAAAGCAGATACGCAGTATTTT. Amino acid sequence: CASSLGGSKADTQYF. Combining the CDR3 with reference TRBV5-1 and TRBJ2-3 gives the whole variable domain KAGVTQTPRYLIKTRGQQVTLSCSPISGHRSVSWYQQTPGQGLQFLFEYFSETQRNKGNFPGRFSGRQFSNSRSEMNVSTLELGDSALYLCASSLGGSKADTQYFGPGTRLTVL.